The 25 T cell receptor beta chains given below trace back to one sample, sequenced in a study of T cell responses to AZD1222 COVID-19 vaccine. Libraries were prepared by immunoSEQ multiplex PCR; TCRdb keeps only in-frame clonotypes and omits some of them. The table shows about 170,000 clones, with over 85% occurring only once. The specimen comprised peripheral blood, sampled on day 0 of AZD1222 vaccination. The receptors derive from an adult in good health.

The chain is built from TRBV9 and TRBJ2-5; D is tentatively TRBD1 or TRBD2 (5 bases each). The CDR3 is 13 amino acids. The germline V gene encodes CDR1 SGDLS and CDR2 YYNGEE. V was shortened by 0 bases and J by 5 bases, with 8 bases between the two germline ends. CDR3 region: CASSVGGTETQYF. In nucleotides, the CDR3 is TGTGCCAGCAGCGTAGGAGGGACGGAGACCCAGTACTTC.

The V call is TRBV11-2, the J call TRBJ2-2, with D unclear. The length of the CDR3 is 14 residues. In germline, CDR1 is SGHAT, CDR2 FQNNGV. Trimming left V 1 base short and J 3 bases short, with 6 bases between. CDR3 amino acids: CASSLGRYTGELFF. The CDR3 coding sequence is TGTGCCAGCAGCTTAGGACGGTACACCGGGGAGCTGTTTTTT.

CDR3 residues: CASSQDTWLAGRTDTQYF. The CDR3, as DNA: TGTGCCAGCAGCCAAGATACCTGGCTAGCGGGTCGCACAGATACGCAGTATTTT. This chain links TRBV3-1 (or the pseudogene TRBV3-2) with TRBJ2-3, with 8 bases fitting TRBD2. V gave up 0 bases and J gave up 1 base; unmatched junction bases: 9. The CDR3 totals 18 residues. Germline V gene sequence: CDR1 LGHDT, CDR2 YNNKEL (reference sequence).

The rearrangement links TRBV7-2 to TRBJ2-5, with TRBD2 matching over 8 bases. The CDR3 sequence is 15 residues long. In germline, CDR1 is SGHTA, CDR2 FQGNSA. V lost 6 bases to trimming and J lost 2 bases; unmatched junction nucleotides: 8. The CDR3: CASSNTGGRQETQYF. For the CDR3, the DNA is TGTGCCAGCAGTAACACGGGAGGGCGACAAGAGACCCAGTACTTC.

CDR3 DNA sequence: TGTGCCAGCAGCAAAAACAGGGGAATCAACACTGAAGCTTTCTTT. It yields the protein CASSKNRGINTEAFF. V usage is TRBV5-4 and J usage is TRBJ1-1; 7 bases agree with TRBD1. This CDR3 spans 15 amino acids. Trimming removed 4 bases from V and 2 bases from J; junction bases left unmatched: 8. Germline CDR1 is SGHNT and CDR2 is YYREEE (reference sequence).

The chain joins TRBV3-1 (or the pseudogene TRBV3-2) to TRBJ1-2, with 12 bases matching TRBD1. The CDR3 extends over 16 amino acids. Germline lookup yields CDR1 LGHDT and CDR2 YNNKEL (reference sequence). With V trimmed by 2 bases and J by 6 bases, 7 bases remained unmatched. The CDR3 sequence is CASSQYTGQGADGYTF. The CDR3 nucleotides read TGTGCCAGCAGCCAATATACGGGACAGGGGGCGGATGGCTACACCTTC.

The V and J genes are TRBV29-1 and TRBJ2-7; 9 bases are a match to TRBD1. The germline V gene encodes CDR1 SQVTM and CDR2 ANQGSEA. This CDR3 is built from 14 residues. The V and J ends lost 7 bases and 5 bases, in that order; junction bases with no gene match: 12. The CDR3 reads CSAESGQGNDEQYF. In DNA form, the CDR3 reads TGCAGCGCGGAGTCCGGACAGGGGAACGACGAGCAGTACTTC.

This clone came up a few times. This sequence joins TRBV7-2 and TRBJ1-6; D gene uncertain. This CDR3 is 13 amino acids long. Germline V gene data show CDR1 as SGHTA and CDR2 as FQGNSA. Trimming left V 4 bases short and J 15 bases short, with 16 bases between. The chain's CDR3 is CASSSRVVGFLHF. The CDR3 bases are TGTGCCAGCAGCTCGAGGGTTGTGGGATTCCTCCACTTT.

V is TRBV7-3 and J is TRBJ2-1; 9 bases fit TRBD2. The CDR3 covers 15 residues. Germline V lookup: CDR1 SGHTA, CDR2 FQGTGA. V was clipped by 8 bases and J by 0 bases; unmatched bases: 5. The CDR3 here is CASGDSGSSYNEQFF. The CDR3 bases are TGTGCCAGCGGAGATAGCGGGAGCTCCTACAATGAGCAGTTCTTC.

This chain uses TRBV19 with TRBJ1-1, with D tentatively TRBD1 (5 bases). The ends were cut back, 4 bases at V and 0 bases at J, with 9 bases in the middle. This CDR3 comprises 14 residues. The germline V gene has CDR1 LNHDA and CDR2 SQIVND (reference sequence). The CDR3, as DNA: TGTGCCAGTAGTAAGGGACTGCTGAACACTGAAGCTTTCTTT. Translation gives CASSKGLLNTEAFF. Full variable domain (missing parts from reference TRBV19 and TRBJ1-1): DGGITQSPKYLFRKEGQNVTLSCEQNLNHDAMYWYRQDPGQGLRLIYYSQIVNDFQKGDIAEGYSVSREKKESFPLTVTSAQKNPTAFYLCASSKGLLNTEAFFGQGTRLTVV.

V and J are TRBV11-1 and TRBJ2-6, with D uncertain. The CDR3 runs 16 residues. Germline V gene data show CDR1 as SGHAT and CDR2 as FQDESV (reference sequence). V dropped 6 bases and J dropped 0 bases, with 12 bases sitting between them. CDR3 protein: CASRRGRSSGANVLTF. CDR3 bases: TGTGCCAGCAGGCGAGGACGGTCCTCTGGGGCCAACGTCCTGACTTTC.

This chain connects TRBV5-1 to TRBJ2-1; the match to TRBD2 covers 15 bases. With V trimmed by 4 bases and J by 5 bases, 4 bases remained unmatched. CDR1 is SGHRS, CDR2 YFSETQ, per germline. The CDR3 has 16 residues. CDR3 sequence (DNA): TGCGCCAGCAGCCCAGGGACTAGCGGGAGGAACAATGAGCAGTTCTTC. This encodes CASSPGTSGRNNEQFF.

The genes are TRBV6-5 and TRBJ1-5; D is unclear. CDR1 MNHEY and CDR2 SVGAGI come from the germline V gene. V lost 6 bases and J lost 0, with 9 bases in between. The CDR3 contains 14 residues. The CDR3 here is CASRVSISNQPQHF. CDR3 sequence (DNA): TGTGCCAGCAGAGTCTCCATTAGCAATCAGCCCCAGCATTTT.

This chain joins TRBV27 and TRBJ1-2, with D hard to call. Between the trimmed V and J ends, which lost 8 bases and 0 bases, there was a span of 7 bases. CDR1 is MNHEY and CDR2 is SMNVEV in the germline V gene (reference sequence). The CDR3 is made up of 12 amino acids. The CDR3 region is CASRTPNYGYTF. The DNA of the CDR3 is TGTGCCAGCCGAACTCCTAACTATGGCTACACCTTC.

This chain uses TRBV5-1 with TRBJ2-2; 11 nucleotides align to TRBD2. The germline V gene has CDR1 SGHRS and CDR2 YFSETQ. The V and J ends lost 4 bases and 6 bases, in that order; junction bases with no gene match: 8. CDR3 length: 16 residues. CDR3 DNA: TGCGCCAGCAGCCCCAATAGCGGGAGGGGGTCCGGGGAGCTGTTTTTT. Protein product: CASSPNSGRGSGELFF. Full variable domain (outside the CDR3, taken from reference TRBV5-1 and TRBJ2-2): KAGVTQTPRYLIKTRGQQVTLSCSPISGHRSVSWYQQTPGQGLQFLFEYFSETQRNKGNFPGRFSGRQFSNSRSEMNVSTLELGDSALYLCASSPNSGRGSGELFFGEGSRLTVL.

The rearrangement uses TRBV7-2 and TRBJ1-2; a weak D match, TRBD1 (5 bases). V gave up 2 bases and J gave up 8 bases, with 12 bases separating them. The CDR3 is made up of 13 amino acids. CDR1 is SGHTA, CDR2 FQGNSA, per germline. DNA of the CDR3: TGTGCCAGCAGCTTAAGGGGTCTAGAGGGCTACACCTTC. Translation: CASSLRGLEGYTF.

This sequence joins TRBV12-3 or TRBV12-4 and TRBJ2-7; 8 nucleotides line up with TRBD1. This CDR3 comprises 13 residues. V lost 3 bases to trimming and J lost 9 bases; unmatched junction nucleotides: 7. The CDR3 nucleotides are TGTGCCAGCAGTTTTAGACAGGGGAGCTGGCAGTACTTC. The encoded protein is CASSFRQGSWQYF.

V usage is TRBV5-5 and J usage is TRBJ2-7; D gene uncertain. Trimming took off 4 bases at V and 5 bases at J, with 25 bases between the two ends. Germline CDR1 reads SGHKS; CDR2 reads YYEKEE (reference sequence). The CDR3 runs 17 residues. The CDR3 nucleotides read TGTGCCAGCAGCCCTAAGCCGACAAACTATGGTCCCAACGAGCAGTACTTC. Residues: CASSPKPTNYGPNEQYF.

This clone occurred once. V and J are TRBV4-1 and TRBJ2-3; 9 bases align to TRBD2. Trimming removed 1 base from V and 3 bases from J; junction bases left unmatched: 5. CDR1 is MGHRA and CDR2 is YSYEKL in the germline V gene. CDR3 length: 16 residues. In DNA form, the CDR3 reads TGCGCCAGCAGCCAAGTTCAGCTAGCGGGGACAGATACGCAGTATTTT. Protein: CASSQVQLAGTDTQYF.

To note about this clone: The same CDR3 can be traced to other DNA sequences in this sample. The chain employs TRBV19 and TRBJ1-1; possibly TRBD1 for D (5 bases). This CDR3 contains 13 residues. The V end lost 6 bases, the J end lost 0 bases, and 8 bases lay between the germline ends. The germline gives CDR1 LNHDA, CDR2 SQIVND (reference sequence). The CDR3 loop is CASSWGVNTEAFF. The CDR3 DNA is TGTGCCAGTAGCTGGGGGGTGAACACTGAAGCTTTCTTT.

V usage is TRBV20-1 and J usage is TRBJ1-1; D is ambiguous. Trimming took off 3 bases at V and 0 bases at J, with 11 bases between the two ends. CDR1 is DFQATT, CDR2 SNEGSKA, per germline (reference sequence). The CDR3 contains 14 residues. The CDR3: CSASKGRLNTEAFF. In DNA, the CDR3 is TGCAGTGCTAGTAAAGGCAGACTGAACACTGAAGCTTTCTTT.

The DNA of the CDR3 is TGTGCCAGCAGCTTTGGTACAAACGGGGAGCTGTTTTTT. Translated: CASSFGTNGELFF. This chain connects TRBV7-3 to TRBJ2-2; D not resolved. The length of the CDR3 is 13 residues. Germline V gene data show CDR1 as SGHTA and CDR2 as FQGTGA. Trimming cost V 3 bases and J 7 bases, with 9 bases left between them.

This clone was found once. The gene calls are TRBV10-1 and TRBJ2-1; 10 nucleotides match TRBD2. V shed 5 bases and J 7 bases; nucleotides not matched to a gene: 5. CDR1 is WNHNN and CDR2 is SYGVQD in the germline V gene (reference sequence). CDR3 size: 14 residues. The CDR3 nucleotides read TGCGCCAGCAGTCTAGCGGGAGTAAGTAATGAGCAGTTCTTC. This sequence encodes CASSLAGVSNEQFF.

The rearrangement links TRBV6-1 to TRBJ1-4; D gene ambiguous. Germline V lookup: CDR1 MNHNS, CDR2 SASEGT. There are 16 residues in the CDR3. V lost 2 bases to trimming and J lost 2 bases, with 12 bases between them. The CDR3 region has the DNA TGTGCCAGCAGTGAAATGGGTGCTCCCACTAATGAAAAACTGTTTTTT. Protein product: CASSEMGAPTNEKLFF.

This chain joins TRBV10-1 and TRBJ2-2; D is uncertain. Trimming took off 0 bases at V and 2 bases at J, with 10 bases between the two ends. The germline CDR1 and CDR2 sequences are WNHNN and SYGVQD (reference sequence). This CDR3 has 16 residues. CDR3 DNA sequence: TGCGCCAGCAGTGAGTCAGTTGGCCTTAACACCGGGGAGCTGTTTTTT. Protein: CASSESVGLNTGELFF.